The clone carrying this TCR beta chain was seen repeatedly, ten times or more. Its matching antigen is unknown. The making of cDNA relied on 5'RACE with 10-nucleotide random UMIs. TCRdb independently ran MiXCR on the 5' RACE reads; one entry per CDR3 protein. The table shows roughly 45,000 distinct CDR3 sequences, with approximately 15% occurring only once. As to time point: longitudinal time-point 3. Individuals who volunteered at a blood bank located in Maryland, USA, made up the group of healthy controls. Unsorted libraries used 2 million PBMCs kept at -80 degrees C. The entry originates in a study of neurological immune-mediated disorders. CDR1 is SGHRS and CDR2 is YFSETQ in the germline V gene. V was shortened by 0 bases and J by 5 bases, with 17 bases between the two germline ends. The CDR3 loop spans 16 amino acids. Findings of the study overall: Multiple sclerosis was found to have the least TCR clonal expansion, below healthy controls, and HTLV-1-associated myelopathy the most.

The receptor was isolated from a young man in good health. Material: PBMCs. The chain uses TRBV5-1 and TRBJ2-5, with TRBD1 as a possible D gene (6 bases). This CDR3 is CASSLAAGAGEETQYF. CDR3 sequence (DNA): TGCGCCAGCAGCTTGGCCGCAGGGGCTGGGGAGGAGACCCAGTACTTC.